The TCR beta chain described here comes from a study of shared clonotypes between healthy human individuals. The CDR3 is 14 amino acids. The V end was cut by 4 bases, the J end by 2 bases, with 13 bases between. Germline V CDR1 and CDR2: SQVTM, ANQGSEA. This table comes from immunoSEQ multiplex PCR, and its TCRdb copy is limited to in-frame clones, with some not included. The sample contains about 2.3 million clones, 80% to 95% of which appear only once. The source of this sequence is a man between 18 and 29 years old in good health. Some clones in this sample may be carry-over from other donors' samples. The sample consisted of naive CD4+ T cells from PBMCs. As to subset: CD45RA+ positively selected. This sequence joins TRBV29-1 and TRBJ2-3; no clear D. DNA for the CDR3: TGCAGCGTTGGTGGTCGTCCTTACACAGATACGCAGTATTTT. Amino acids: CSVGGRPYTDTQYF.